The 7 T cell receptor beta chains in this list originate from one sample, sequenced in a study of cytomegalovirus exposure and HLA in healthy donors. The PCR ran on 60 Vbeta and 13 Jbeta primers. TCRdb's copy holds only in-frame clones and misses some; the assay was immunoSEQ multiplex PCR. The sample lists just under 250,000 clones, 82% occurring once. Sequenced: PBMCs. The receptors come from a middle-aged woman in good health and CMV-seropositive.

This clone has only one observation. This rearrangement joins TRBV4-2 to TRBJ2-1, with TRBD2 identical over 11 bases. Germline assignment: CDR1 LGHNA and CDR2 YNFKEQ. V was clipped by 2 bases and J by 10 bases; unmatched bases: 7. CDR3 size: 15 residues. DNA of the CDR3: TGTGCCAGCAGCCAAAGACTAGCGGGACCTCTCGAGCAGTTCTTC. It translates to CASSQRLAGPLEQFF.

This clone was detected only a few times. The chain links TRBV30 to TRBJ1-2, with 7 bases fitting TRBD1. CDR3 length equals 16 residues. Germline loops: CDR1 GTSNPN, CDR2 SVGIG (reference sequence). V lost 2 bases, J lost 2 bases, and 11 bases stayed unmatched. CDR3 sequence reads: CAWSPKLRQGNYGYTF. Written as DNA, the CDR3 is TGTGCCTGGAGTCCAAAACTTAGACAGGGAAACTATGGCTACACCTTC. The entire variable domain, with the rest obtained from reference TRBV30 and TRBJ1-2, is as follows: SQTIHQWPATLVQPVGSPLSLECTVEGTSNPNLYWYRQAAGRGLQLLFYSVGIGQISSEVPQNLSASRPQDRQFILSSKKLLLSDSGFYLCAWSPKLRQGNYGYTFGSGTRLTVV.

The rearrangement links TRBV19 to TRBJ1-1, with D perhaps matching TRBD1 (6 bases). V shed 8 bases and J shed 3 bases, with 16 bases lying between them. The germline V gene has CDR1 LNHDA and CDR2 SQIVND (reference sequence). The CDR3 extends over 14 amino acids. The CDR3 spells CASEGLQGYTEAFF. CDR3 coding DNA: TGTGCCAGTGAGGGCCTACAGGGCTACACTGAAGCTTTCTTT.

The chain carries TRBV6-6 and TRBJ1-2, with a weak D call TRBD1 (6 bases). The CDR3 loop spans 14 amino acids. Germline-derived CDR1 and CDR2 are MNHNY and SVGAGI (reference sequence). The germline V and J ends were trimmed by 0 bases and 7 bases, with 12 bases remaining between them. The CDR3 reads CASSYSGQGFGYTF. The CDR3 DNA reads TGTGCCAGCAGTTACTCCGGGCAGGGGTTTGGCTACACCTTC.

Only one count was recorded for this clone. Here the CDR3 DNA reads TGTGCCAGCATAGTGTCATCCGGTAATGAATGGAAACTGTTTTTT. Its protein product is CASIVSSGNEWKLFF. V is TRBV9 and J is TRBJ1-4, with no clear D. CDR3 length: 15 residues. Germline V gives CDR1 SGDLS, CDR2 YYNGEE. Trimming pared 6 bases from V and 11 bases from J, leaving 23 bases between.

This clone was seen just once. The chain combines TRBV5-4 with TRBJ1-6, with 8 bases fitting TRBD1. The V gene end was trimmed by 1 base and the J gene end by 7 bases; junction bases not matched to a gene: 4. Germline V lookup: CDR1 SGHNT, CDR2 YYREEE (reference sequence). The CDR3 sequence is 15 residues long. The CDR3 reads CASSLSGDRNSPLHF. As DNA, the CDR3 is TGTGCCAGCAGCTTGTCAGGGGACAGGAATTCACCCCTCCACTTT.

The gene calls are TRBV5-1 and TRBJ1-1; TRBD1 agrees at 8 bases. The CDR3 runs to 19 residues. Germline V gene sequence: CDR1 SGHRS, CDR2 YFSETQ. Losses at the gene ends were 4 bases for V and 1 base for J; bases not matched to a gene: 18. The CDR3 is CASSHGYGDRSLRNTEAFF. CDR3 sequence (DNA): TGCGCCAGCAGCCACGGATACGGGGACAGGTCCTTAAGGAACACTGAAGCTTTCTTT. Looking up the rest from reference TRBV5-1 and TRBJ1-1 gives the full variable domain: KAGVTQTPRYLIKTRGQQVTLSCSPISGHRSVSWYQQTPGQGLQFLFEYFSETQRNKGNFPGRFSGRQFSNSRSEMNVSTLELGDSALYLCASSHGYGDRSLRNTEAFFGQGTRLTVV.